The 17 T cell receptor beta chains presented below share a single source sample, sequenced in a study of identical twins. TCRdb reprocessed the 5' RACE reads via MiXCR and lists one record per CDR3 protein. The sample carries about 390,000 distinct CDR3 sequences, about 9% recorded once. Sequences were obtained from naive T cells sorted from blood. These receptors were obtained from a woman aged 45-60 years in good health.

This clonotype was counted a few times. Written as DNA, the CDR3 is TGTGCCAGCAGTTTATCAGGGGCGCACTATGGCTACACCTTC. This gives the protein CASSLSGAHYGYTF. The chain joins TRBV12-3 or TRBV12-4 to TRBJ1-2, with a possible D match to TRBD1 (6 bases). The germline V and J ends were trimmed by 2 bases and 3 bases, with 10 bases remaining between them. The CDR3 is 14 residues long.

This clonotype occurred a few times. CDR3 in amino acids: CSATLPGLAGGTGELFF. In DNA form, the CDR3 reads TGCAGTGCTACATTGCCGGGACTAGCGGGAGGCACCGGGGAGCTGTTTTTT. V is TRBV20-1 and J is TRBJ2-2, with 15 bases fitting TRBD2. The germline V gene has CDR1 DFQATT and CDR2 SNEGSKA (reference sequence). CDR3 length: 17 amino acids. The ends lost 4 bases at V and 4 bases at J; junction bases unmatched: 7.

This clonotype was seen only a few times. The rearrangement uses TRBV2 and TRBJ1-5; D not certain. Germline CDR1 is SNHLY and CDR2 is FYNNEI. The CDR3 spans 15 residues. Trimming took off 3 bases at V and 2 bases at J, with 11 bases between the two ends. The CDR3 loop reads CASSDGVYGNQPQHF. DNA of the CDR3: TGTGCCAGCAGTGACGGAGTCTATGGCAATCAGCCCCAGCATTTT. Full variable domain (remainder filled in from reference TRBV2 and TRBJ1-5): EPEVTQTPSHQVTQMGQEVILRCVPISNHLYFYWYRQILGQKVEFLVSFYNNEISEKSEIFDDQFSVERPDGSNFTLKIRSTKLEDSAMYFCASSDGVYGNQPQHFGDGTRLSIL.

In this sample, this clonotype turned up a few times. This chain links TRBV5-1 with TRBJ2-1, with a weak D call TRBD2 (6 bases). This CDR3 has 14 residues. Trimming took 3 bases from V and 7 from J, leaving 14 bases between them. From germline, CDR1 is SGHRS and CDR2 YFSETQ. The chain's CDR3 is CASSSLGGRNEQFF. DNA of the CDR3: TGCGCCAGCAGCTCTCTAGGAGGGAGGAATGAGCAGTTCTTC.

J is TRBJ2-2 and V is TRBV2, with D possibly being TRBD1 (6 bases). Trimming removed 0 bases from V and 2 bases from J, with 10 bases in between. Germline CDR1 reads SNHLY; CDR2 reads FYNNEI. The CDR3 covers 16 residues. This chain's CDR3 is CASSEAGQTNTGELFF. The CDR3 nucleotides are TGTGCCAGCAGTGAAGCCGGACAGACAAACACCGGGGAGCTGTTTTTT.

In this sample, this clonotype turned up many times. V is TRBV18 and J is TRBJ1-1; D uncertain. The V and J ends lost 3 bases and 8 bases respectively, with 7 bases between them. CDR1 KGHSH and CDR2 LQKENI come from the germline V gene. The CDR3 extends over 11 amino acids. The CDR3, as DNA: TGTGCCAGCTCACCCAACCCAGAAGCTTTCTTT. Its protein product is CASSPNPEAFF.

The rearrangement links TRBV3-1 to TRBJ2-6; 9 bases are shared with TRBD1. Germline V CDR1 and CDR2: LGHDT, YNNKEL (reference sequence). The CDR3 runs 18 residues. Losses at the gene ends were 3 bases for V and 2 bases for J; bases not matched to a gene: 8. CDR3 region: CASSHPGQGDTGANVLTF. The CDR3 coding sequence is TGTGCCAGCAGCCACCCGGGACAGGGAGATACTGGGGCCAACGTCCTGACTTTC.

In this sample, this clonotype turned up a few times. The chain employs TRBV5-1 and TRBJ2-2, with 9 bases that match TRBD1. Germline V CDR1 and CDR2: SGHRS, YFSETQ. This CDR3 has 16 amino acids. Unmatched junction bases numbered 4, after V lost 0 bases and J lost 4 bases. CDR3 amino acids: CASSLEWTGATGELFF. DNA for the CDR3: TGCGCCAGCAGCTTGGAATGGACAGGGGCCACCGGGGAGCTGTTTTTT.

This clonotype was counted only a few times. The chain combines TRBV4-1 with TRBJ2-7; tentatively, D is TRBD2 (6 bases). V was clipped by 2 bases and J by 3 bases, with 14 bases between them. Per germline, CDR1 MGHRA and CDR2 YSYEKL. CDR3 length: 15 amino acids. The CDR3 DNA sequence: TGCGCCAGCAGCCAATCGCGCACGGGGGTCTACGAGCAGTACTTC. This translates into CASSQSRTGVYEQYF.

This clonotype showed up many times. The CDR3 loop reads CASSPELTSPTGNEQFF. For the CDR3, the DNA is TGTGCCAGCAGCCCAGAACTGACTAGCCCCACTGGAAATGAGCAGTTCTTC. V gene TRBV12-3 or TRBV12-4 combines with J gene TRBJ2-1; 7 nucleotides line up with TRBD2. The ends lost 6 bases at V and 7 bases at J; junction bases unmatched: 18. The CDR3 runs 17 residues.

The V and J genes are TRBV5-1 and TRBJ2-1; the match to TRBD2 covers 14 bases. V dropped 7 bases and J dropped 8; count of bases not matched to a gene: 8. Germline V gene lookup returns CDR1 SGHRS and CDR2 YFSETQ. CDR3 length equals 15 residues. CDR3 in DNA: TGCGCCAGCGGCCGGGGACTAGCGGGAGAGGATGAGCAGTTCTTC. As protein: CASGRGLAGEDEQFF.

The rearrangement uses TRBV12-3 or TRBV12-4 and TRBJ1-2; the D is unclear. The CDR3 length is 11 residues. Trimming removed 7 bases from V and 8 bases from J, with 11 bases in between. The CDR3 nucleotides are TGTGCCAGCAAATATGGAGGCGGCTACACCTTC. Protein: CASKYGGGYTF.

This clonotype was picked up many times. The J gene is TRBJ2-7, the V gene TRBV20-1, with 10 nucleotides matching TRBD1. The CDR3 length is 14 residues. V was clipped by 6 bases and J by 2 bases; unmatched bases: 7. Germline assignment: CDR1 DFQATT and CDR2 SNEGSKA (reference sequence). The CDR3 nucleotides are TGCAGTGCGCAGGGGGGGACAGGGGCCTACGAGCAGTACTTC. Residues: CSAQGGTGAYEQYF.

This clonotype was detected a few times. The CDR3 loop is CASSNRGGTPRNEQFF. As DNA, the CDR3 is TGCGCCAGCAGCAACCGAGGGGGGACCCCCCGCAATGAGCAGTTCTTC. J is TRBJ2-1 and V is TRBV5-1; D could derive from TRBD1 or TRBD2 (6 bases each). Germline V gene lookup returns CDR1 SGHRS and CDR2 YFSETQ. V dropped 4 bases and J dropped 6 bases, with 20 bases sitting between them. CDR3 length equals 16 residues.

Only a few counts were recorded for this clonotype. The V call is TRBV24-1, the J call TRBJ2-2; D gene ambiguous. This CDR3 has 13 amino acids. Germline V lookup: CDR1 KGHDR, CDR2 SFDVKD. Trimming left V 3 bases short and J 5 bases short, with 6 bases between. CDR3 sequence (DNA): TGTGCCACCAGTGATGGAGTTACCGGGGAGCTGTTTTTT. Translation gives CATSDGVTGELFF.

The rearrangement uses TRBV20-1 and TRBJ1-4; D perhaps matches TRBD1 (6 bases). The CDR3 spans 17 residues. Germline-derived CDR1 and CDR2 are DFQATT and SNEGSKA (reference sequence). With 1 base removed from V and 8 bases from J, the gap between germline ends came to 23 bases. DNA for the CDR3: TGCAGTGCTAGAGTTACCCCCCCAGGGGAAGGTGGGGAAAAACTGTTTTTT. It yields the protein CSARVTPPGEGGEKLFF.

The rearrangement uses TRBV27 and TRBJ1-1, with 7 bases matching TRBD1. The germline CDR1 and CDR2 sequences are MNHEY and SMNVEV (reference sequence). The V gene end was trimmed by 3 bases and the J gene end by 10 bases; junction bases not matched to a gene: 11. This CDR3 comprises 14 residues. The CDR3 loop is CASSFLGQTSAAFF. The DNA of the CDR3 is TGTGCCAGCAGTTTTCTGGGACAGACGTCTGCAGCTTTCTTT.